This entry describes one T cell receptor beta chain. These data belong to a study of T cells in Graves' hyperthyroidism and ophthalmopathy. For Graves' hyperthyroidism to be stable, ophthalmopathy could not progress within 18 months. The V segment lost 6 bases and the J segment 2 bases; nucleotides outside the gene matches: 8. Germline V gene lookup returns CDR1 SNHLY and CDR2 FYNNEI. This CDR3 has 15 residues. The CDR3 regions of TCR beta were amplified from RNA transcripts. HTBI primers were used for first-round RT-PCR of the TCR CDR3. MiXCR, run by TCRdb on the multiplex PCR reads, gives a single entry per CDR3 protein. In the table there are about 690,000 distinct CDR3 sequences, 15% to 20% of which are singletons.

The V call is TRBV2, the J call TRBJ2-3, with 7 bases matching TRBD2. Material for sequencing was blood. This clonotype was obtained from a man aged 45-60 years with Graves' hyperthyroidism. CDR3 loop: CASSIWGDYTDTQYF. The CDR3 DNA reads as TGTGCCAGCAGCATTTGGGGGGACTACACAGATACGCAGTATTTT. The complete variable domain, with remaining parts taken from reference TRBV2 and TRBJ2-3, reads EPEVTQTPSHQVTQMGQEVILRCVPISNHLYFYWYRQILGQKVEFLVSFYNNEISEKSEIFDDQFSVERPDGSNFTLKIRSTKLEDSAMYFCASSIWGDYTDTQYFGPGTRLTVL.